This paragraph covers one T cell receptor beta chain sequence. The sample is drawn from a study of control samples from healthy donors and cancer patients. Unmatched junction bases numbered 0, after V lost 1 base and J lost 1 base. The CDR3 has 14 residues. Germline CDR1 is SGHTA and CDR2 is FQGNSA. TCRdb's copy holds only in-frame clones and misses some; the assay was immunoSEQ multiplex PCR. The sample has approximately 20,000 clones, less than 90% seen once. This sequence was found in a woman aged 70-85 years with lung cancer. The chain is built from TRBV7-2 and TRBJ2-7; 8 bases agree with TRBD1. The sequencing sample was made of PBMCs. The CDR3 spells CASSLGTGSYEQYF. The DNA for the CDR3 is TGTGCCAGCAGCTTAGGGACAGGGTCCTACGAGCAGTACTTC.